Listed below are T cell receptor beta chains from one sample, sequenced in a study of cytomegalovirus exposure and HLA in healthy donors. Data came from immunoSEQ multiplex PCR; TCRdb stores just in-frame clones and leaves some out. This sample carries about 190,000 clones, with roughly 0.98% going to the ten biggest clones. Sequenced: PBMCs. These receptors came from a woman in her twenties or thirties in good health and CMV-seropositive. The CDR3 runs from the conserved cysteine through the conserved F or W. A D gene is named only where the DNA matches it firmly.

-	TRBV5-6	TRBJ2-1	CASSFIRESDNEQFF	TGTGCCAGCAGCTTTATTCGGGAGTCCGACAATGAGCAGTTCTTC
-	TRBV5-1	TRBJ1-2	CASSLSGVVDYGYTF	TGCGCCAGCAGCTTGTCGGGGGTAGTCGACTATGGCTACACCTTC
TRBD1	TRBV7-2	TRBJ1-2	CASRLPGQGALGYTF	TGTGCCAGCAGGTTGCCGGGACAGGGGGCTCTTGGCTACACCTTC
-	TRBV6-6	TRBJ2-7	CASSRSGTPTYEQYF	TGTGCCAGCAGTCGGTCCGGGACACCGACCTACGAGCAGTACTTC
-	TRBV29-1	TRBJ2-1	CSVEVWDLQSYEQFF	TGCAGCGTTGAAGTATGGGACTTGCAGAGTTATGAGCAGTTCTTC
-	TRBV4-1	TRBJ2-1	CASSQGSPREQFF	TGCGCCAGCAGCCAAGGGTCGCCGCGTGAGCAGTTCTTC
TRBD1	TRBV4-3	TRBJ1-1	CASSQDGGGARAFF	TGCGCCAGCAGCCAAGATGGAGGGGGCGCCAGAGCTTTCTTT
-	TRBV7-9	TRBJ2-1	CASSPIPYSNEQFF	TGTGCCAGCAGCCCAATCCCATACAGCAATGAGCAGTTCTTC
TRBD1	TRBV27	TRBJ1-2	CASSFLGNRGPNYGYTF	TGTGCCAGCAGTTTCTTAGGGAACAGGGGGCCTAACTATGGCTACACCTTC
TRBD1	TRBV5-1	TRBJ1-1	CASSPPGGTEAFF	TGCGCCAGCAGCCCCCCAGGGGGGACTGAAGCTTTCTTT
-	TRBV4-3	TRBJ2-1	CASSQDRASTYNEQFF	TGCGCCAGCAGCCAAGATAGAGCGAGTACCTACAATGAGCAGTTCTTC
-	TRBV18	TRBJ2-5	CASSPTLQETQYF	TGTGCCAGCTCACCGACTCTACAAGAGACCCAGTACTTC
-	TRBV6-5	TRBJ1-3	CAINRFSGNTIYF	TGTGCCATAAACAGGTTCTCTGGAAACACCATATATTTT
TRBD1	TRBV4-1	TRBJ1-4	CASSPTGLEKLFF	TGCGCCAGCAGCCCGACAGGGCTCGAAAAACTGTTTTTT
-	TRBV21-1	TRBJ1-1	CASSSLQGRRCRNTEAFF	TGTGCCAGCAGCAGCCTACAGGGACGGAGGTGCCGGAACACTGAAGCTTTCTTT
-	TRBV5-4	TRBJ2-1	CASSLGGGGSLYEQFF	TGTGCCAGCAGCTTGGGAGGGGGAGGGTCGCTCTATGAGCAGTTCTTC
TRBD2	TRBV9	TRBJ2-2	CASSAAVAGVTGELFF	TGTGCCAGCAGCGCGGCGGTAGCGGGGGTCACCGGGGAGCTGTTTTTT
-	TRBV12-1	TRBJ1-1	CASSSPGGHEAFF	TGTGCCAGCAGCTCCCCGGGTGGCCATGAAGCTTTCTTT
TRBD2	TRBV28	TRBJ2-7	CASSSQVAGGYEQYF	TGTGCCAGCAGTTCCCAGGTGGCGGGGGGCTACGAGCAGTACTTC
TRBD2	TRBV5-1	TRBJ2-7	CASRLRTSESYEQYF	TGCGCCAGCAGATTGAGGACTAGCGAGTCCTACGAGCAGTACTTC
-	TRBV11-2	TRBJ2-3	CASSLDGRDLLIPAHTQYF	TGTGCCAGCAGCTTAGATGGTCGGGACTTGCTTATACCGGCACATACGCAGTATTTT
-	TRBV5-1	TRBJ1-5	CASGPGGANQPQHF	TGCGCCAGCGGCCCGGGAGGAGCCAATCAGCCCCAGCATTTT
-	TRBV10-3	TRBJ1-4	CAISERQLATNEKLFF	TGTGCCATCAGTGAAAGACAGCTTGCAACTAATGAAAAACTGTTTTTT
TRBD1	TRBV10-3	TRBJ2-2	CAISGQGRTGELFF	TGTGCCATCAGCGGACAGGGGAGAACCGGGGAGCTGTTTTTT
-	TRBV18	TRBJ2-5	CASSPDLRGETQYF	TGTGCCAGCTCACCAGACCTTAGGGGAGAGACCCAGTACTTC
-	TRBV21-1	TRBJ1-6	CASSKAPPGTGGAGNSPLHF	TGTGCCAGCAGCAAAGCACCGCCTGGAACAGGGGGCGCGGGAAATTCACCCCTCCACTTT
-	TRBV10-1	TRBJ2-3	CASSEESTDTQYF	TGCGCCAGCAGTGAGGAGAGCACAGATACGCAGTATTTT
-	TRBV2	TRBJ1-4	CASTSGGRGLNEKLFF	TGTGCCAGCACCTCGGGGGGAAGGGGCTTAAATGAAAAACTGTTTTTT
TRBD1	TRBV6-1	TRBJ2-1	CASSMTGAGQQFF	TGTGCCAGCAGTATGACAGGGGCCGGTCAGCAGTTCTTC
-	TRBV7-2	TRBJ1-1	CASSPGMNTEAFF	TGTGCCAGCAGCCCAGGGATGAATACTGAAGCTTTCTTT
-	TRBV11-2	TRBJ2-2	CASSSPAGALNTGELFF	TGTGCCAGCAGCTCTCCGGCGGGGGCCTTGAACACCGGGGAGCTGTTTTTT
-	TRBV6-5	TRBJ2-2	CASIKPPGELFF	TGTGCCAGCATAAAGCCTCCCGGGGAGCTGTTTTTT
-	TRBV7-8	TRBJ2-5	CASSLGLVSQTQYF	TGTGCCAGCAGCTTAGGACTAGTCAGTCAGACCCAGTACTTC
-	TRBV25-1	TRBJ2-2	CASSDWTALTGELFF	TGTGCCAGCAGTGATTGGACAGCGCTCACCGGGGAGCTGTTTTTT
-	TRBV4-1	TRBJ1-2	CASSPGDRPYGYTF	TGCGCCAGCAGCCCTGGAGACAGGCCTTATGGCTACACCTTC
TRBD1	TRBV11-3	TRBJ2-2	CASRSGGGTGELFF	TGTGCCAGCAGGTCAGGGGGCGGCACCGGGGAGCTGTTTTTT
-	TRBV30	TRBJ2-1	CAWSVLWPRSGNEQFF	TGTGCCTGGAGTGTACTATGGCCTCGATCCGGCAATGAGCAGTTCTTC
-	TRBV20-1	TRBJ2-7	CSAHQGHEQYF	TGCAGTGCTCATCAGGGTCACGAGCAGTACTTC
-	TRBV7-2	TRBJ2-1	CASSPRGGEWEFF	TGTGCCAGCAGCCCCCGGGGAGGCGAATGGGAGTTCTTC
-	TRBV12-5	TRBJ1-5	CASGPGEGVVQPQHF	TGTGCTAGTGGTCCAGGGGAGGGTGTGGTTCAGCCCCAGCATTTT
-	TRBV5-6	TRBJ1-1	CASSFYNMNAEAFF	TGTGCCAGCAGCTTTTATAACATGAACGCTGAAGCTTTCTTT
-	TRBV21-1	TRBJ2-7	CASSKDLAGLSYEQYF	TGTGCCAGCAGCAAAGACCTAGCGGGGCTCTCCTACGAGCAGTACTTC
TRBD1	TRBV27	TRBJ1-4	CASSLIPTGGKKLFF	TGTGCCAGCAGTTTAATCCCGACAGGGGGGAAAAAACTGTTTTTT
-	TRBV7-6	TRBJ2-6	CASSLAPGDTSGANVLTF	TGTGCCAGCAGCTTAGCACCCGGCGACACCTCTGGGGCCAACGTCCTGACTTTC
-	TRBV7-2	TRBJ2-7	CASSLALKLYEQYF	TGTGCCAGCAGCTTAGCCCTCAAACTCTACGAGCAGTACTTC
TRBD1	TRBV28	TRBJ1-5	CASSKGQEALNQPQHF	TGTGCCAGCAGTAAAGGACAGGAGGCCCTCAATCAGCCCCAGCATTTT
TRBD2	TRBV7-2	TRBJ2-1	CASSFFLAGGPNEQFF	TGTGCCAGCAGCTTTTTTCTAGCGGGAGGGCCCAATGAGCAGTTCTTC
TRBD2	TRBV6-4	TRBJ2-3	CASSLIGGSSTDTQYF	TGTGCCAGCAGCCTCATCGGGGGGTCTAGCACAGATACGCAGTATTTT
-	TRBV19	TRBJ2-1	CASSVGPTHNEQFF	TGTGCCAGTAGTGTGGGCCCGACCCACAATGAGCAGTTCTTC
-	TRBV5-4	TRBJ2-3	CASRLNSDTQYF	TGTGCCAGCAGGCTCAACTCAGATACGCAGTATTTT
TRBD1	TRBV6-1	TRBJ1-5	CASSERALRTGEGNQPQHF	TGTGCCAGCAGTGAACGGGCGCTGCGGACAGGTGAGGGCAATCAGCCCCAGCATTTT
TRBD2	TRBV5-1	TRBJ2-7	CASSSTTSGRYEQYF	TGCGCCAGCAGCTCGACGACTAGCGGGAGATACGAGCAGTACTTC
-	TRBV20-1	TRBJ1-2	CSSRMIRGYTF	TGCAGTTCCAGGATGATACGTGGCTACACCTTC
-	TRBV5-6	TRBJ2-7	CASSLYRGAEQYF	TGTGCCAGCAGCTTGTACCGGGGGGCCGAGCAGTACTTC
-	TRBV11-2	TRBJ2-7	CASSLDELAVGYEQYF	TGTGCCAGCAGCTTAGATGAACTAGCCGTAGGGTACGAGCAGTACTTC
-	TRBV19	TRBJ2-7	CASREAGISYEQYF	TGTGCCAGTAGGGAGGCGGGAATCAGTTACGAGCAGTACTTC
-	TRBV7-8	TRBJ2-2	CASSHNRDTSTGELFF	TGTGCCAGCAGCCATAACAGGGATACAAGCACCGGGGAGCTGTTTTTT